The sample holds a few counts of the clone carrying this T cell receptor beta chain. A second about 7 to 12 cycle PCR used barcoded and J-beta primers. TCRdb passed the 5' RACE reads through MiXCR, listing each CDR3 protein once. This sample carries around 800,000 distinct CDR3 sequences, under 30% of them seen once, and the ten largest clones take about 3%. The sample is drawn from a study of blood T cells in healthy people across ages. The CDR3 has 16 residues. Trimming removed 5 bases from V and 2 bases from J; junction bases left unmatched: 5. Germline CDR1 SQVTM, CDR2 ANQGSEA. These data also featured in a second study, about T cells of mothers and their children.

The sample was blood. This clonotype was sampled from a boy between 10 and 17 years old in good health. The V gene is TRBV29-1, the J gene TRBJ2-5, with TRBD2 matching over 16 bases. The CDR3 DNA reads TGCAGCGTTCGGTTGGGACTAGCGGGGGGGCAAGAGACCCAGTACTTC. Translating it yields CSVRLGLAGGQETQYF.